These 2 T cell receptor beta chains were all obtained from the same sample, sequenced in a study of beta chain features in type 1 diabetes. Study-level findings and limits: In all four CD4+ subsets, TCRB CDR3 length was significantly, moderately reduced in type 1 diabetes.

Reverse transcribing all isolated RNA meant expressed TCRB transcripts were sequenced. The assay was immunoSEQ multiplex PCR, and TCRdb's table has in-frame clones only and misses some. The data show 600,000 to 700,000 clones, under 15% seen once. These receptors are not linked to any known antigen. The sequencing input was naive CD4+ T cells from blood. These receptors were collected from a man younger than 35 with type 1 diabetes.

The chain uses TRBV25-1 and TRBJ1-2, with D unresolved. Deletions cut 2 bases from V and 3 bases from J, with 4 bases between. CDR1 is MGHDK and CDR2 is SYGVNS in the germline V gene. This CDR3 region has 12 residues. Written as DNA, the CDR3 is TGTGCCAGCAGTGAAACTGACTATGGCTACACCTTC. This encodes CASSETDYGYTF.

This clone was seen more than once but under ten times. CDR3 amino acids: CASSLGQGDGYTF. In nucleotides, the CDR3 is TGTGCCAGCAGCTTGGGGCAGGGGGATGGCTACACCTTC. V is TRBV5-4 and J is TRBJ1-2; 7 nucleotides line up with TRBD1. The CDR3 sequence is 13 residues long. Germline V lookup: CDR1 SGHNT, CDR2 YYREEE (reference sequence). The V and J ends lost 0 bases and 6 bases, in that order; junction bases with no gene match: 2.